Here is one TCR beta chain with its context. This record comes from a study of blood T cell repertoires in COVID-19. On the study more broadly: Whether acute or convalescent, the COVID-19 samples came from the United States, Italy and Spain.

Some clones are missing from TCRdb's copy, which holds only in-frame ones; the method was immunoSEQ multiplex PCR. The repertoire holds about 130,000 clones, with 70% to 85% as singletons. Enrollees, about 18 to 95 years old, lived in about two dozen US areas. Clinical histories supplied by participants themselves formed the basis of cohort assignment. Symptom resolution, clearance, or two negative PCRs marked the recovered donors of Cohort 3. Germline V CDR1 and CDR2: MDHEN, SYDVKM. V lost 6 bases and J 0 bases, leaving 15 bases between the germline ends. The CDR3 is 16 amino acids. The sequence was obtained from a man over 45 who had recovered from COVID-19. The rearrangement joins TRBV28 to TRBJ2-4; weak D call: TRBD1 (5 bases). Sequenced input: PBMCs or T cells enriched from blood (not recorded which). The CDR3: CASSRTPSLAKNIQYF. CDR3 coding DNA: TGTGCCAGCAGCCGGACACCGTCCTTAGCCAAAAACATTCAGTACTTC.